This TCR beta chain was captured in a study of T-cell reconstitution after alpha-beta-depleted transplantation in children (dated by TCRdb to about 2016). Regarding the study in general: T-cell immune reconstitution after TCRalphabeta/CD19-depleted allogeneic hematopoietic cell transplantation in children was quantitatively tracked in the study by means of TCR repertoire profiling. General findings and caveats noted by the study authors: In some patients, the high TCRbeta diversity seen at day 60 was put down to recipient T cells and intrathymic progenitors that had survived conditioning. About two months after transplant, the apparently early recovery of alphabetaT-cell counts reportedly depended on just several hundred clones that had expanded rapidly and came from non-depleted graft cells. Over subsequent months, a decline in hyperexpanded clone frequencies was noted, and after one year, T-cell counts and TCRbeta diversity were mostly ascribed to newly produced T cells.

A note on this clonotype: Its antigen is currently not known. Base qualities are not at hand, and no much larger clone is one base apart.

CDR1 and CDR2, per the germline V gene, are SGHTA and FQGNSA. Taken from cysteine to phenylalanine, the CDR3 has 15 residues. Only CDR3 DNA is held: 45 bases, read in frame from base 1. At the junction V is shortened by 3 bases and J by 2 bases, with 14 bases in between. The treatment or condition label here, explained by the study, means: allogeneic hematopoietic cell transplantation with graft depleted of TCRalphabeta T cells and CD19 B cells. The children who served as transplant recipients had been given grafts of TCRalphabeta/CD19-depleted allogeneic hematopoietic cells. Library preparation was by PCR. The run used an Illumina HiSeq 2500. Molecular barcoding was employed in the preparation of TCR libraries, with unique molecular identifiers being used to normalize TCRbeta repertoire quantification. TCRdb trimmed the raw reads at Q25, called clones with MiXCR and kept productive beta chains. Each record represents a unique CDR3 protein, reported with the most common genes and DNA among its rows. The sample has hundreds of thousands of distinct CDR3 sequences on record, roughly 11% of them singletons. The ten largest make up 28% of the sample.

This receptor was identified in a child under two years old with acute myeloid leukemia, due to receive a stem cell transplant. Specimen: PBMCs, collected before TCRalphabeta/CD19-depleted stem cell transplant. The chain uses TRBV7-2 and TRBJ2-7; the D segment cannot be called with confidence. The DNA reads as follows: TGTGCCAGCAGCTTCGTGTCTCAATCCGCCTACGAGCAGTACTTC. Translated, this gives CASSFVSQSAYEQYF.